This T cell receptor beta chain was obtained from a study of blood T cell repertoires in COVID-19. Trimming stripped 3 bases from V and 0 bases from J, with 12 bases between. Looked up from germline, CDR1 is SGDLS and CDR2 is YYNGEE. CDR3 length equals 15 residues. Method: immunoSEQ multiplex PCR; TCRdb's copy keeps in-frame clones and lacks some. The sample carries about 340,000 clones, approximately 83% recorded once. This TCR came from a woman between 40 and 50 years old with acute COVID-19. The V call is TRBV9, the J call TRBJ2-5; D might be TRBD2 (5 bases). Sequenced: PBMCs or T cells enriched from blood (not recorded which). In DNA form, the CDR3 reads TGTGCCAGCAGCGATGGAGACTACGACCAAGAGACCCAGTACTTC. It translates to CASSDGDYDQETQYF.